These 5 T cell receptor beta chains came from one sample sequenced in a study of T cells in Graves' hyperthyroidism and ophthalmopathy. Amplified TCR beta CDR3 regions came from RNA transcripts. The HTBI primer set served for first-round RT-PCR of the TCR CDR3. MiXCR was run by TCRdb on the multiplex PCR reads, yielding one entry per CDR3 protein. Of about 720,000 distinct CDR3 sequences listed, 18% are singletons. The specimen sequenced was blood. The receptors come from a woman in her fifties or sixties with Graves' hyperthyroidism that later progressed to Graves' ophthalmopathy.

This clonotype was seen at least ten times. This chain links TRBV30 with TRBJ2-2; tentatively, D is TRBD1 (6 bases). This CDR3 contains 13 residues. Looked up from germline, CDR1 is GTSNPN and CDR2 is SVGIG (reference sequence). The V gene lost 2 bases and the J gene lost 3 bases, with 7 bases spanning the gap. For the CDR3, the DNA is TGTGCCTGGAGTACAGGGTACACCGGGGAGCTGTTTTTT. Its protein is CAWSTGYTGELFF. Complete variable domain (other parts from reference TRBV30 and TRBJ2-2): SQTIHQWPATLVQPVGSPLSLECTVEGTSNPNLYWYRQAAGRGLQLLFYSVGIGQISSEVPQNLSASRPQDRQFILSSKKLLLSDSGFYLCAWSTGYTGELFFGEGSRLTVL.

This chain's CDR3 is CAIRPGTGIYEQYF. The DNA for the CDR3 is TGTGCCATCAGACCCGGGACAGGGATCTACGAGCAGTACTTC. The V and J genes are TRBV10-3 and TRBJ2-7; 9 positions match TRBD1. Germline trimming cut 6 bases from V and 3 bases from J; bases unmatched to any gene: 6. CDR1 is ENHRY, CDR2 SYGVKD, per germline. This CDR3 is built from 14 residues.

The J gene is TRBJ1-2, the V gene TRBV11-1; 7 bases match TRBD1. The CDR3 loop spans 15 amino acids. V shed 5 bases, J shed 2 bases, and the junction held 8 bases outside the gene matches. The germline CDR1 and CDR2 sequences are SGHAT and FQDESV (reference sequence). CDR3 loop: CASSLGDRSNYGYTF. CDR3 in DNA: TGTGCCAGCAGCCTAGGGGACAGATCCAACTATGGCTACACCTTC.

The J gene is TRBJ1-3, the V gene TRBV12-3 or TRBV12-4, with a tentative D call TRBD1 (5 bases). Trimming removed 11 bases at V and 2 bases at J, with 10 bases between. The CDR3 runs 12 residues. Here the CDR3 reads CAGQRPGNTIYF. In nucleotides, the CDR3 is TGTGCCGGACAACGGCCTGGAAACACCATATATTTT.

The table lists this clonotype with a few counts. The gene calls are TRBV7-2 and TRBJ1-1; 8 nucleotides agree with TRBD1. The CDR3 covers 17 residues. V was pared by 5 bases and J by 1 base, with 12 bases of the junction left unmatched. Germline loops: CDR1 SGHTA, CDR2 FQGNSA. In nucleotides, the CDR3 is TGTGCCAGCAGCGAAAGACCGGGACAGGTCAAGAACACTGAAGCTTTCTTT. This encodes CASSERPGQVKNTEAFF.